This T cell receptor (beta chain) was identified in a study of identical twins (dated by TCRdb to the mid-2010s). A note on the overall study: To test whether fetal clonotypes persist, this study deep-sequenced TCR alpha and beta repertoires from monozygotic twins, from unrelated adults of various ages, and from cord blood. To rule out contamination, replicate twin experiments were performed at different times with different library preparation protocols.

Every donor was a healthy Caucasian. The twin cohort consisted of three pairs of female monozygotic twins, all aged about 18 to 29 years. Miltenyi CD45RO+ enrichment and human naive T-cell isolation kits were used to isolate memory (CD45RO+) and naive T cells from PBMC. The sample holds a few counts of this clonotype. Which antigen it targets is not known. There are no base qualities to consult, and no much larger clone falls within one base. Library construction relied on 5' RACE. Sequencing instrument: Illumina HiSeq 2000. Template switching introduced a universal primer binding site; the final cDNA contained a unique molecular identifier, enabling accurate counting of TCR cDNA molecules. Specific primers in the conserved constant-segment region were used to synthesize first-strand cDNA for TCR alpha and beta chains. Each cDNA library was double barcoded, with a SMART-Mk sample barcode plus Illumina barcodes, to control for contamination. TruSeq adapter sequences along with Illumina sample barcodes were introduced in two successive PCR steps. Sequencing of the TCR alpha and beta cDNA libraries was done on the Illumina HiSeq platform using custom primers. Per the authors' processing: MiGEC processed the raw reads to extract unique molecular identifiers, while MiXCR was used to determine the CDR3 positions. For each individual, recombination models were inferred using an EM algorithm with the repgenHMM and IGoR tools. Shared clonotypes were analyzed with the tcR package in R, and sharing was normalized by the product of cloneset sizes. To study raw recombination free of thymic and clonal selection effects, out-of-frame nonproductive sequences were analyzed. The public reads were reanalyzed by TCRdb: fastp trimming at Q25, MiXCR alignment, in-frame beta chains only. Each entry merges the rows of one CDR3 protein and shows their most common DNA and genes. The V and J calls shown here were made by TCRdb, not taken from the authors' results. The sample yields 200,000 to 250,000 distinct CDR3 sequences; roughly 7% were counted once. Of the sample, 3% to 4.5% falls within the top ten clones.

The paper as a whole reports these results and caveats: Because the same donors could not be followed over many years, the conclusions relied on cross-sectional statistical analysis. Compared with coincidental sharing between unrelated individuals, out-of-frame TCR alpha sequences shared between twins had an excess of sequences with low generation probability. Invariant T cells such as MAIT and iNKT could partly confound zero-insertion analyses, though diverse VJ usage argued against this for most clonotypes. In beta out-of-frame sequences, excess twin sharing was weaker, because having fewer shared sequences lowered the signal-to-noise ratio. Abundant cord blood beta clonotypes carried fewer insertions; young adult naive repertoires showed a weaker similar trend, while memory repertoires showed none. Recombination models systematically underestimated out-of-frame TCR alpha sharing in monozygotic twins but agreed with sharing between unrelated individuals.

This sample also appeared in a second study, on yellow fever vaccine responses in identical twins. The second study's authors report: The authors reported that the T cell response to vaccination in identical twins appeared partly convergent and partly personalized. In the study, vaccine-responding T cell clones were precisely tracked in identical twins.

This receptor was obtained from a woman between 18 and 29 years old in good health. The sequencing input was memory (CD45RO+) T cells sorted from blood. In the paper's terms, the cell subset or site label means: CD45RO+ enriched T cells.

The sequenced DNA: TGTGCCAGCAGTTTAAGGGGGACGGGCCCGGGAGGTGGCTACACCTTC. Its translation reads: CASSLRGTGPGGGYTF. This sequence uses TRBV27 and TRBJ1-2; matching of 6 bases hints at TRBD1 as the D gene. Its CDR3 holds 16 amino acids, cysteine through phenylalanine. CDR3 DNA only is kept here, 48 bases in frame from base 1. For CDR1 and CDR2, the germline V gene (reference sequence) lists MNHEY and SMNVEV. The junction carries 20 bases between V and J, which are trimmed by 2 bases and 7 bases respectively.